The clone carrying this TCR beta chain was detected a few times. Its antigen is currently unknown. CDR1 is SGHRS and CDR2 is YFSETQ in the germline V gene. Germline trimming cut 3 bases from V and 0 bases from J; bases unmatched to any gene: 12. This CDR3 comprises 19 residues. The data derive from a study of blood T cells in healthy people across ages. Study overall: Per two T cells, template switching captured roughly one barcoded beta molecule. Study results and caveats: Age brought a roughly linear fall in TCR beta diversity measured per million T cells.

Every sample had a minimum of 6.5 million PBMCs isolated. The authors ran a second PCR of 7 to 11 cycles using a sample-barcoded 5' primer and a J-beta primer mix. TCRdb passed the 5' RACE reads through MiXCR, listing each CDR3 protein once. The table has 1.2 million to 1.5 million distinct CDR3 sequences, roughly 40% seen once. The chain recombines TRBV5-1 with TRBJ2-1; 10 bases fit TRBD1. Sequencing was done on a sample of blood. This receptor was obtained from a young woman in good health. CDR3 nucleotide sequence: TGCGCCAGCAGCTACCTCGGGACAGGGGTCCTGAGCTCCTACAATGAGCAGTTCTTC. Encoded protein: CASSYLGTGVLSSYNEQFF.